This T cell receptor beta chain was captured in a study of blood T cell repertoires in COVID-19. Study-wide context: T cells, B-cell-depleted T cells, or PBMCs provided the cDNA or gDNA that served as material.

J gave up 5 bases and V 3 bases, and 9 bases lay outside the gene matches. Germline V lookup: CDR1 SGHRS, CDR2 YFSETQ. There are 16 residues in the CDR3. As handled by the study authors: Counts of nucleated cells, estimated from reference gene primer amplification, were obtained. Sequencing was performed with immunoSEQ multiplex PCR; in TCRdb, only in-frame clones are kept and a portion is missing. The V and J calls and the clone size are those of that table, but D and trimming were determined from the DNA. The sample records more than 300,000 clones, around 90% being singletons. The receptor comes from a woman between 35 and 50 years old with COVID-19, enrolled during active disease. This chain uses TRBV5-1 with TRBJ1-4; 8 bases line up with TRBD1. The sequenced sample was peripheral blood. CDR3 region: CASSSLAGGANEKLFF. CDR3 nucleotide sequence: TGCGCCAGCAGCTCCCTAGCAGGGGGCGCCAATGAAAAACTGTTTTTT. Looking up the rest from reference TRBV5-1 and TRBJ1-4 gives the full variable domain: KAGVTQTPRYLIKTRGQQVTLSCSPISGHRSVSWYQQTPGQGLQFLFEYFSETQRNKGNFPGRFSGRQFSNSRSEMNVSTLELGDSALYLCASSSLAGGANEKLFFGSGTQLSVL.